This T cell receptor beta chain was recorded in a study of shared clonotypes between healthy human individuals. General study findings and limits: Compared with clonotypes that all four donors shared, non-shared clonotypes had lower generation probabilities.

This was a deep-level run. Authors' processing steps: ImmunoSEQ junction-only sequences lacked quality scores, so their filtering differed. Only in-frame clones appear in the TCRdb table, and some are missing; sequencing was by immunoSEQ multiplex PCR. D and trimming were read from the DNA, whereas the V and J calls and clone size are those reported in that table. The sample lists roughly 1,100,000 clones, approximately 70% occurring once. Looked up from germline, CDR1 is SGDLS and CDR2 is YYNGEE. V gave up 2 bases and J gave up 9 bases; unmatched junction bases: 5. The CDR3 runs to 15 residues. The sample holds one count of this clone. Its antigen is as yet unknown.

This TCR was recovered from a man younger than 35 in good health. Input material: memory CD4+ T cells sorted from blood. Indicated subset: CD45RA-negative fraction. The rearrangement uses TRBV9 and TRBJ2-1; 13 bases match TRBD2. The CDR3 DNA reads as TGTGCCAGCAGCGTCGGACTAGCGGGAGTCAGTGAGCAGTTCTTC. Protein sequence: CASSVGLAGVSEQFF. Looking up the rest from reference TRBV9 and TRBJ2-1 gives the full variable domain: DSGVTQTPKHLITATGQRVTLRCSPRSGDLSVYWYQQSLDQGLQFLIQYYNGEERAKGNILERFSAQQFPDLHSELNLSSLELGDSALYFCASSVGLAGVSEQFFGPGTRLTVL.